The clone carrying this T cell receptor (beta chain) appeared a few times. The data originate from a study of blood T cell repertoires in COVID-19. The CDR3 sequence is 17 residues long. The germline V gene has CDR1 KGHSH and CDR2 LQKENI. J lost 1 base, V lost 1 base, and 7 bases had no gene match. TCRdb keeps only in-frame clones here, not all; method: immunoSEQ multiplex PCR. Altogether 80,000 to 85,000 clones are present, approximately 80% being singletons, with the ten largest covering about an eighth. Sequencing used peripheral blood. The sequence came from a human donor in a cohort sampled during active COVID-19. The rearrangement links TRBV18 to TRBJ2-5; 9 bases map to TRBD1. CDR3 sequence: CASSPRRTGGLQETQYF. DNA for the CDR3: TGTGCCAGCTCACCACGGAGAACAGGGGGCCTCCAAGAGACCCAGTACTTC.